Described below is a single T cell receptor beta chain sequence and its context. Its antigen is unidentified. MiXCR, run by TCRdb on the 5' RACE reads, gives a single entry per CDR3 protein. The repertoire includes around 410,000 distinct CDR3 sequences, less than 25% of them detected once, and around 13% sits in the top ten. The sample belongs to a study of T-cell memory formation after mild COVID-19. Across the whole study: Clusters were largely donor specific.

Trimming pared 3 bases from V and 6 bases from J, leaving 9 bases between. The CDR3 is 13 residues long. CDR1 and CDR2 from the germline V gene are SEHNR and FQNEAQ (reference sequence). The study, taken as a whole, reports: Proof of SARS-CoV-2 specificity was absent for the second-wave clones that crested on day 37.

The rearrangement joins TRBV7-9 to TRBJ2-1; D may match TRBD1 or TRBD2 (5 bases each). Sequenced material: PBMCs or a T cell subset sorted from them (not recorded which). The sequence came from an adult woman who had mild COVID-19 (a few samples of this study predate the infection). Cell type and time point are not known. CDR3: CASSLGPSNEQFF. The CDR3 DNA sequence: TGTGCCAGCAGCTTGGGACCCTCCAATGAGCAGTTCTTC. The full variable domain, in which reference TRBV7-9 and TRBJ2-1 provide the parts outside the CDR3, is DTGVSQNPRHKITKRGQNVTFRCDPISEHNRLYWYRQTLGQGPEFLTYFQNEAQLEKSRLLSDRFSAERPKGSFSTLEIQRTEQGDSAMYLCASSLGPSNEQFFGPGTRLTVL.